A selection of T cell receptor beta chains follows, all from one sample in a study of blood T cell repertoires in COVID-19. The repertoire was sequenced with immunoSEQ multiplex PCR; TCRdb's copy has only in-frame clones and lacks some. The sample has more than 250,000 clones, 85% seen once. The sequenced material came from peripheral blood. The source is a man in his fifties with active or convalescent COVID-19. Both conserved end residues are trimmed from each CDR3.

TRBV28	TRBJ2-1	ASSLSPPRGLYNEQF
TRBV12-5	TRBJ1-1	ASGLVPQGAIGAF
TRBV2	TRBJ1-1	ANSDGFMNTEAF
TRBV30	TRBJ1-5	AWSLRAGEHPQH
TRBV5-1	TRBJ2-3	ASSFGGRATDTQY
TRBV29-1	TRBJ2-7	SAEIAFFYEQY
TRBV7-9	TRBJ2-1	ASSLRRERYNEQF
TRBV9	TRBJ2-1	ASSTSGTAYNEQF
TRBV18	TRBJ1-1	ASSPNGQGSEAF
TRBV5-1	TRBJ2-7	ASSLAATSGMFSYEQY
TRBV12-3/TRBV12-4	TRBJ2-1	ASSLAVRNEQF
TRBV29-1	TRBJ1-5	SGITGVGQPQH
TRBV5-6	TRBJ2-5	ASSQTGLGETQY
TRBV3-1/TRBV3-2	TRBJ1-3	ASSQESRRLSSGNTIY
TRBV6-5	TRBJ2-4	ASSRLAAQNIQY
TRBV19	TRBJ2-5	ASSIKGGRGETQY
TRBV6-6	TRBJ1-1	ASSYSGGRTEAF
TRBV3-1/TRBV3-2	TRBJ2-2	ASSQGSGLVTGELF
TRBV5-5	TRBJ2-5	ASSPTSGSRETQY
TRBV7-3	TRBJ2-2	ASSLRAGVSAGELF
TRBV11-2	TRBJ2-4	ASSLVRVGQGGPKNIQY
TRBV24-1	TRBJ2-1	ATSDPSGVYNEQF
TRBV10-2	TRBJ1-5	ASGGSIANQPQH
TRBV5-1	TRBJ1-2	ASSLAPGQVNYGYT
TRBV5-1	TRBJ2-1	ASSGGDSYNEQF
TRBV27	TRBJ1-1	ASSSGNTEAF
TRBV4-2	TRBJ2-5	ASSPEPTSPGETQY
TRBV29-1	TRBJ2-1	SAAGLSYNEQF
TRBV15	TRBJ2-7	ATSSSGRDEQY
TRBV7-3	TRBJ1-1	ASSLSGERPF
TRBV9	TRBJ1-2	ASSDDRIHYGYT
TRBV7-2	TRBJ2-7	ASSYGTSGRRLGYEQY
TRBV20-1	TRBJ1-1	SAPSRAEAF
TRBV11-2	TRBJ2-7	ASSLERAQSGNYEQY
TRBV28	TRBJ2-5	ASSPDRAASRTQY